This T cell receptor beta chain was found in a study of blood T cell repertoires in COVID-19. Across the study: The origin of the acute and convalescent COVID-19 samples was the United States, Italy and Spain. Sources were T cells, B-cell-depleted T cells, or PBMCs; the material itself was cDNA or gDNA.

The V gene's germline CDR1 is GTSNPN and CDR2 SVGIG (reference sequence). V was trimmed by 8 bases and J by 4 bases, leaving 12 bases between them. The CDR3 has 13 amino acids. Original processing notes: Estimates of nucleated cell counts were drawn from the amplification of reference gene primers. The assay was immunoSEQ multiplex PCR, and TCRdb's table has in-frame clones only and misses some. The V and J calls and clone size come from that table; D and trimming were worked out from the DNA. The top ten hold 5.5% to 8% of the sample, which has 100,000 to 130,000 clones, around 88% seen once. Specimen: peripheral blood. The sequence was collected from a man aged 50 to 60 with active or convalescent COVID-19. J is TRBJ2-6 and V is TRBV30; D not resolved. CDR3 residues: CAGDPTGANVLTF. The CDR3 coding sequence is TGTGCCGGAGACCCCACAGGGGCCAACGTCCTGACTTTC. Based on the CDR3 plus reference TRBV30 and TRBJ2-6, the full variable domain is SQTIHQWPATLVQPVGSPLSLECTVEGTSNPNLYWYRQAAGRGLQLLFYSVGIGQISSEVPQNLSASRPQDRQFILSSKKLLLSDSGFYLCAGDPTGANVLTFGAGSRLTVL.